This T cell receptor (beta chain) is drawn from a study of a mutant IDH1 vaccine in newly diagnosed glioma (dated by TCRdb to 2020 to 2023). Describing the broader study: Eight vaccinations were administered to patients in weeks 1, 3, 5, 7, 11, 15, 19 and 23, corresponding to visits V03 through V10. Vaccination began 4-6 weeks after radiotherapy alone, or alongside temozolomide cycles in the chemotherapy-containing groups. Of the roughly 34 treated patients, roughly 60% were male and about 40% were female, and the mean age was 40.4 years. Before enrollment, most patients had been given radiochemotherapy with temozolomide as standard therapy, while the rest had received either radiotherapy alone or temozolomide alone. Peripheral blood samples were drawn at six visits, namely V03 (baseline), V05, V07, V10, V12 and V13. Longitudinal TCRB deep sequencing was done for 25 treated patients, wherever samples were available for exploratory analyses. The paper's findings and limits, for the study overall: It was noted by the authors that analyses of patient blood samples could not be reproduced owing to sample limitations. Pseudoprogression seemed to be unrelated to changes in the top peripheral T cell clonotypes found by TCRB sequencing. PBMC samples for TCRB deep sequencing were selected based on availability. Immune responses induced by the vaccine were seen in approximately 93% of patients across multiple MHC alleles.

Regarding this clone: What antigen it recognizes has not been identified. No base qualities exist here, and no much larger clone lies one base off it.

To prepare the library, the immunoSEQ multiplex PCR assay was applied. The hsTCRB Kit was used according to the manufacturer's protocol to amplify rearranged TCR beta chain sequences. TCRB libraries were sequenced on an Illumina MiSeq. Per the authors' processing: Demultiplexing, trimming and gene mapping were performed with the kit vendor's proprietary platform. In its TCRdb copy, this immuneACCESS table keeps in-frame sequences only and misses some clones. Where compared with another copy, unresolved V genes explain less than half of these, and the others have no known cause. V, J and clone size derive from that table, while D and trimming were established from the DNA sequence. This sample is represented by 55,000 or so clones; 75% to 85% of them were singletons. The ten largest clones take up 6.2% of the sample. Per the publication, the time point label means: week 23, last vaccination. A 20-mer mutant IDH1 peptide at 300 micrograms in Montanide made up each vaccine dose, which was injected subcutaneously together with topical imiquimod. Donors had newly diagnosed WHO grade 3 or 4 IDH1-mutant astrocytomas with loss of nuclear ATRX. The samples were drawn from NOA16, a multicentre, single-arm, open-label phase I trial in Germany that tested a mutant IDH1 peptide vaccine in humans for the first time. Genomic DNA for TCRB sequencing was extracted from EDTA blood using the DNeasy Blood and Tissue Kit.

The sample consisted of PBMCs, taken from a glioma patient whose treatment included an IDH1 peptide vaccine. The clonotype was recovered from a man aged 40-55 years with glioma.

The DNA sequence is TGTGCCAGCACCTGGGACACTGAAGCTTTCTTT. This encodes CASTWDTEAFF. Recombination connected TRBV28 to TRBJ1-1, with the D segment identity uncertain. Sequences MDHEN (CDR1) and SYDVKM (CDR2) are obtained from the germline V gene. V and J are truncated by 7 bases and 3 bases respectively, leaving an intervening sequence of 6 bases. CDR3 length: 11 amino acids, cysteine to phenylalanine. Of the read, only the CDR3 DNA is kept; its 33 bases are in frame from base 1. With all but the CDR3 taken from the reference TRBV28 and TRBJ1-1 genes, the full variable domain is: DVKVTQSSRYLVKRTGEKVFLECVQDMDHENMFWYRQDPGLGLRLIYFSYDVKMKEKGDIPEGYSVSREKKERFSLILESASTNQTSMYLCASTWDTEAFFGQGTRLTVV.